This TCR beta chain was identified during a study of OX40 agonist ivuxolimab in advanced cancers. The overall study: Hepatocellular carcinoma, melanoma, renal cell or head and neck cancer occurred in dose-escalation patients. Patients with prior anti-PD-1, anti-PD-L1 or anti-CTLA-4 therapy were eligible; roughly 41% had some.

Data came from immunoSEQ multiplex PCR; TCRdb stores just in-frame clones and leaves some out. The sample yields 65,000 to 85,000 clones, approximately 92% seen once. Study-wide results and limits: Partial responders receiving 0.1-3.0 mg/kg showed among the lowest clonal expansion.

Blood samples were obtained at baseline, cycle 4 day 1, and cycle 7 day 1. Turning to this clone: The antigen is undetermined.

Germline lookup yields CDR1 KGHSH and CDR2 LQKENI. Trimming took off 2 bases at V and 3 bases at J, with 7 bases between the two ends. The CDR3 has 13 residues. Sequencing used CD4+ or CD8+ T cells sorted from blood, obtained in a trial of the OX40 agonist ivuxolimab. The chain recombines TRBV18 with TRBJ2-5, with a tentative D call TRBD1 (6 bases). This TCR came from an adult with an advanced solid tumor such as melanoma, head and neck, liver or kidney cancer. The CDR3 DNA reads TGTGCCAGCTCACCAAACAGGGAAGAGACCCAGTACTTC. Its translation: CASSPNREETQYF.